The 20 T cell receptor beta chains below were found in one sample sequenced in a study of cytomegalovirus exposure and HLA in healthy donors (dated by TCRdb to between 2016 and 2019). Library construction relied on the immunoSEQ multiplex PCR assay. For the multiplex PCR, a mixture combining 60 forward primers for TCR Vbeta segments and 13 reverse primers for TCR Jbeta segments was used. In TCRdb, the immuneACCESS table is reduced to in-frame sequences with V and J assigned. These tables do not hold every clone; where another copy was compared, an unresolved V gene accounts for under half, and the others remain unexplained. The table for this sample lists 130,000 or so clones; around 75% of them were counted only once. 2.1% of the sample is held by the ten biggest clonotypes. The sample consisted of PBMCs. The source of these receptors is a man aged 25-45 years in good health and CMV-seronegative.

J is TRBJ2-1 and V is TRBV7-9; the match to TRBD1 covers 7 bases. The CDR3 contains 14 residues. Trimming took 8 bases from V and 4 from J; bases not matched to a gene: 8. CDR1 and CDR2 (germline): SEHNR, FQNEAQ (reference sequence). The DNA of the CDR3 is TGTGCCAGCGGGTCGGGGACAGAGTACAATGAGCAGTTCTTC. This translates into CASGSGTEYNEQFF.

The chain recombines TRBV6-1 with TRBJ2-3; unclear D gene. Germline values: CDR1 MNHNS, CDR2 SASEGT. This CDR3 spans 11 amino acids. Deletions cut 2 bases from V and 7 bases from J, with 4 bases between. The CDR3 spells CASSETNTQYF. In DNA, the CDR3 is TGTGCCAGCAGTGAAACTAATACGCAGTATTTT.

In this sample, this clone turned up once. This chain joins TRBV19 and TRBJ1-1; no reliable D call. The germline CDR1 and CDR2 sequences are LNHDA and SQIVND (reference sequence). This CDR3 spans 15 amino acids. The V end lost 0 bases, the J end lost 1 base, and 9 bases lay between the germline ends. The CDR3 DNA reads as TGTGCCAGTAGTATAGAAGCGGCGCCGAACACTGAAGCTTTCTTT. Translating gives CASSIEAAPNTEAFF.

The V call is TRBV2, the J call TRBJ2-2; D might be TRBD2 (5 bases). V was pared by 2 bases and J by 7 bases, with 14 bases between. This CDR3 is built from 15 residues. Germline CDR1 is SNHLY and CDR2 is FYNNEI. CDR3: CASSELDLGGGELFF. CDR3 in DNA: TGTGCCAGCAGTGAACTGGACTTAGGCGGCGGGGAGCTGTTTTTT.

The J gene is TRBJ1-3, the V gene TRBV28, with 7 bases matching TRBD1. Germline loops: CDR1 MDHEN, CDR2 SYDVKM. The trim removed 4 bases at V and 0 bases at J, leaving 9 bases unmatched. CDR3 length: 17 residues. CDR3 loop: CASSSYLPGGSGNTIYF. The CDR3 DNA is TGTGCCAGCAGTTCGTACCTCCCAGGGGGCTCTGGAAACACCATATATTTT.

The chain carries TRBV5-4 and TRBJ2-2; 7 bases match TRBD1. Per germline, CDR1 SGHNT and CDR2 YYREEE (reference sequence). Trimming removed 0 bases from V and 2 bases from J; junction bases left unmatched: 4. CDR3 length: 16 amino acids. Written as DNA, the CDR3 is TGTGCCAGCAGCTTGGCTGACAGGGCTAACACCGGGGAGCTGTTTTTT. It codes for CASSLADRANTGELFF. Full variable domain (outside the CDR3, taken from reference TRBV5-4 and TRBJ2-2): ETGVTQSPTHLIKTRGQQVTLRCSSQSGHNTVSWYQQALGQGPQFIFQYYREEENGRGNFPPRFSGLQFPNYSSELNVNALELDDSALYLCASSLADRANTGELFFGEGSRLTVL.

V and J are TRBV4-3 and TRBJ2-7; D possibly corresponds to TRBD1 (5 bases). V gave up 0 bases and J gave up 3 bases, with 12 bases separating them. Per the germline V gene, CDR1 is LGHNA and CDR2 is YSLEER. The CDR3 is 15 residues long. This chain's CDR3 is CASSQDAQGDYEQYF. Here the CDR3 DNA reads TGCGCCAGCAGCCAAGATGCCCAGGGTGACTACGAGCAGTACTTC.

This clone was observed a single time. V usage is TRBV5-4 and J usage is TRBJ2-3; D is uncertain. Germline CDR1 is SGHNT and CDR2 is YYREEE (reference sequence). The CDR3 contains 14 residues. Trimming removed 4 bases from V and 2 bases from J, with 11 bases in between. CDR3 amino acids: CASSRSANTDTQYF. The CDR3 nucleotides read TGTGCCAGCAGCCGGAGCGCTAACACAGATACGCAGTATTTT.

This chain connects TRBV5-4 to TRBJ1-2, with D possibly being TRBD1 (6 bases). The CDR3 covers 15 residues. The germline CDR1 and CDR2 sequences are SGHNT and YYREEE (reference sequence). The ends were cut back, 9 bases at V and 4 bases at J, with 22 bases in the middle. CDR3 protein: CATSDGKGGSYGYTF. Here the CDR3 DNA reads TGTGCCACCAGTGACGGAAAAGGGGGTTCCTATGGCTACACCTTC.

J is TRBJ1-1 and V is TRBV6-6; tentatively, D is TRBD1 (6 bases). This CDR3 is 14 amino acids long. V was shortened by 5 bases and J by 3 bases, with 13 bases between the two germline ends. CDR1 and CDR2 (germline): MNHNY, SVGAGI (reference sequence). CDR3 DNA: TGTGCCAGCAGTCCTACAGGGAGGGACACTGAAGCTTTCTTT. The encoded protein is CASSPTGRDTEAFF.

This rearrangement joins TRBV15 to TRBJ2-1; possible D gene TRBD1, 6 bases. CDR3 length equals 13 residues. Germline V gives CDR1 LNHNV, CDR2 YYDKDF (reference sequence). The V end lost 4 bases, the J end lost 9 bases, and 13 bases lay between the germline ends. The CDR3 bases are TGTGCCACCAGCACTGACCAAGGGGGTGAGCAGTTCTTC. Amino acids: CATSTDQGGEQFF.

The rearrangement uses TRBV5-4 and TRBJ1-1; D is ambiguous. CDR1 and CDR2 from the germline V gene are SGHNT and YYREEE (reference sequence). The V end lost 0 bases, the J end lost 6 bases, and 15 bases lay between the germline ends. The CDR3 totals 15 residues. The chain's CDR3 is CASSLDRAVGPEAFF. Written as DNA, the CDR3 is TGTGCCAGCAGCTTGGACCGAGCGGTAGGCCCTGAAGCTTTCTTT.

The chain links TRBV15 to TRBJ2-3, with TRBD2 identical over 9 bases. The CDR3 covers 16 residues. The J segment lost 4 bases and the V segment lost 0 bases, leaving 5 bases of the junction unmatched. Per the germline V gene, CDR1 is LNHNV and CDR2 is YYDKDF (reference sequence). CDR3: CATSRDRRGGPDTQYF. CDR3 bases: TGTGCCACCAGCAGAGATAGGCGGGGGGGCCCAGATACGCAGTATTTT.

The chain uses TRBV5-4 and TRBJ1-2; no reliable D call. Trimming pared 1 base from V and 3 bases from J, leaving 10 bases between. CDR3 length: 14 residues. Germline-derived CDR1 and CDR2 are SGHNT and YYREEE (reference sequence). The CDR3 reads CASSLKHRDYGYTF. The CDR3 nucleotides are TGTGCCAGCAGCTTGAAACATCGGGACTATGGCTACACCTTC. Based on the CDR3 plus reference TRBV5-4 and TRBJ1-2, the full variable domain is ETGVTQSPTHLIKTRGQQVTLRCSSQSGHNTVSWYQQALGQGPQFIFQYYREEENGRGNFPPRFSGLQFPNYSSELNVNALELDDSALYLCASSLKHRDYGYTFGSGTRLTVV.

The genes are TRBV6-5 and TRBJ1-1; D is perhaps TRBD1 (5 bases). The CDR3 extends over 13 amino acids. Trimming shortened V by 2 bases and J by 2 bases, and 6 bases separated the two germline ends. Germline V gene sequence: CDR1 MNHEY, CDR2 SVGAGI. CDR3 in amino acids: CASSYDSNTEAFF. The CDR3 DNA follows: TGTGCCAGCAGTTACGACAGTAACACTGAAGCTTTCTTT.

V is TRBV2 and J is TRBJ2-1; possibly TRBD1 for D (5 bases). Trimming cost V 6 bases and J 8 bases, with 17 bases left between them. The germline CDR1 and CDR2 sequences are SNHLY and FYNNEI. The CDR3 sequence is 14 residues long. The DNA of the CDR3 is TGTGCCAGCAGGGGGCACCCCCCACAATATGAGCAGTTCTTC. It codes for CASRGHPPQYEQFF.

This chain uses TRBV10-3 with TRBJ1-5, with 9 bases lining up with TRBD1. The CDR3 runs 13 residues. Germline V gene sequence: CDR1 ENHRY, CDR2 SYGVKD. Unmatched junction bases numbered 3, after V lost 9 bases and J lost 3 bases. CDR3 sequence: CAMGQGFNQPQHF. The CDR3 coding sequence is TGTGCCATGGGACAGGGTTTCAATCAGCCCCAGCATTTT.

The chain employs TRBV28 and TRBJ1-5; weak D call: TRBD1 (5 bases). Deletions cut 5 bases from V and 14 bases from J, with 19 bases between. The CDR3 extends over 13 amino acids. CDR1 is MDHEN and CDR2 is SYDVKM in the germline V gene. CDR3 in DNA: TGTGCCAGCAGTCCATCTGACTCAAGGGGAAAGCATTTT. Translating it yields CASSPSDSRGKHF.

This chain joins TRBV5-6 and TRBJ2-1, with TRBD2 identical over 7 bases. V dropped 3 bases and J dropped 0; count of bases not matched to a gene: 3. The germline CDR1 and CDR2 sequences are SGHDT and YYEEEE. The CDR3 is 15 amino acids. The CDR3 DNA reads TGTGCCAGCAGCTGGGGGGGGAACTCCTACAATGAGCAGTTCTTC. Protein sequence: CASSWGGNSYNEQFF.

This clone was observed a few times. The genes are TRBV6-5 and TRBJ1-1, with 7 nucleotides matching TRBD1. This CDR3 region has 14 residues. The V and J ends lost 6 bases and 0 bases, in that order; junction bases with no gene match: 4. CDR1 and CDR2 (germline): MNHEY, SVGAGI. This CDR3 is CASSRDRVNTEAFF. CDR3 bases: TGTGCCAGCAGCCGAGACAGGGTGAACACTGAAGCTTTCTTT.